The sequence of this TCR beta chain was determined in a study of shared clonotypes between healthy human individuals. Between the trimmed V and J ends, which lost 4 bases and 5 bases, there was a span of 8 bases. The CDR3 is 13 residues long. Germline V gene data show CDR1 as SGHTA and CDR2 as FQGTGA. Details on this clone: The same CDR3 can be traced to other DNA sequences in this sample.

Genomic DNA from each subset was divided evenly over several immunoSEQ plates. Sequencing on ten immunoSEQ deep assay plates was performed for unsorted PBMC DNA. Produced via immunoSEQ multiplex PCR; TCRdb's table is partial and in-frame only. The sample includes about 480,000 clones, 79% of them seen just once. The sequencing input was PBMCs. The sequence was obtained from a woman aged 35 to 49 in good health. Some clones in this sample may be carry-over from other donors' samples. The chain combines TRBV7-3 with TRBJ2-2; D possibly corresponds to TRBD1 (6 bases). CDR3 DNA: TGTGCCAGCAGCTCCACAGGGACCGGGGAGCTGTTTTTT. It is translated as CASSSTGTGELFF.